This T cell receptor (beta chain) is drawn from a study of blood T cell repertoires in COVID-19. The overall study: Sites in the United States, Italy and Spain provided acute and convalescent COVID-19 samples.

This table comes from immunoSEQ multiplex PCR, and its TCRdb copy is limited to in-frame clones, with some not included. In the table there are around 250,000 clones, around 82% of which are singletons. CDR3 length equals 15 residues. Germline V gene sequence: CDR1 LNHNV, CDR2 YYDKDF (reference sequence). Worth noting for this clone: Its ends do not fully match the called genes, so a read error is possible.

The source material was peripheral blood. The chain uses TRBV15 and TRBJ2-2, with 7 bases matching TRBD2. This TCR was sampled from a middle-aged man with active or convalescent COVID-19. The CDR3: CATSKVLAKTGELFF. CDR3 nucleotide sequence: TGTGCCACCAGCAAAGTACTAGCGAAAACCGGGGAGCTGTTTTTT.